Shown below are 7 T cell receptor beta chains from a single sample sequenced in a study of cytomegalovirus exposure and HLA in healthy donors. The PCR had 60 Vbeta and 13 Jbeta primers. Clones were read by immunoSEQ multiplex PCR, and TCRdb kept only the in-frame ones, dropping some. The sample lists about 93,000 clones, around 78% occurring once. The sample consisted of PBMCs. The receptor source for this set is a man aged 25 to 45 in good health and CMV-seronegative.

This chain joins TRBV19 and TRBJ1-1, with no clear D. The CDR3 covers 16 residues. The ends were cut back, 3 bases at V and 4 bases at J, with 18 bases in the middle. Per germline, CDR1 LNHDA and CDR2 SQIVND (reference sequence). The CDR3 coding sequence is TGTGCCAGTAGTATTGCGTCGGGGATTGGCGGCACTGAAGCTTTCTTT. Its translation is CASSIASGIGGTEAFF.

The chain uses TRBV6-1 and TRBJ2-7, with 7 bases matching TRBD1. The germline CDR1 and CDR2 sequences are MNHNS and SASEGT. The CDR3 loop spans 15 amino acids. V lost 8 bases to trimming and J lost 0 bases; unmatched junction nucleotides: 10. CDR3 sequence: CASVRAQGVSYEQYV. The CDR3 nucleotides are TGTGCCAGCGTCAGGGCCCAGGGGGTCTCCTACGAGCAGTACGTC.

The chain employs TRBV6-5 and TRBJ1-3, with D uncertain. CDR3 size: 11 residues. The germline V and J ends were trimmed by 2 bases and 15 bases, with 11 bases remaining between them. Germline V gene data show CDR1 as MNHEY and CDR2 as SVGAGI. The CDR3 nucleotides are TGTGCCAGCAGTTACGGCCCAGAGCGATATTTT. As protein: CASSYGPERYF.

The rearrangement links TRBV21-1 to TRBJ2-7; the D call in the table, TRBD2, was not verified against the DNA. TRBV21-1 is noted as a pseudogene. The CDR3 runs 14 residues. CDR3 bases: TGTGCCAGCAGCAAAGGCCTCCTGGAGCACGAGCAGTACGTC. As protein: CASSKGLLEHEQYV.

V usage is TRBV10-3 and J usage is TRBJ2-3; TRBD1 might be the D (5 bases). This CDR3 spans 14 amino acids. Trimming left V 11 bases short and J 2 bases short, with 17 bases between. Germline V gene lookup returns CDR1 ENHRY and CDR2 SYGVKD. In nucleotides, the CDR3 is TGTGCCGTCCTTGGGGCGACGACCACAGATACGCAGTATTTT. Its protein product is CAVLGATTTDTQYF.

The V gene is TRBV19, the J gene TRBJ1-1; D is unclear. V was trimmed by 7 bases and J by 11 bases, leaving 14 bases between them. CDR1 LNHDA and CDR2 SQIVND come from the germline V gene (reference sequence). There are 11 residues in the CDR3. Here the CDR3 reads CASKFRGEAFF. The DNA for the CDR3 is TGTGCCAGTAAATTCAGAGGCGAGGCTTTCTTT.

The chain uses TRBV7-8 and TRBJ1-1, with 10 bases lining up with TRBD1. Losses at the gene ends were 4 bases for V and 11 bases for J; bases not matched to a gene: 10. The CDR3 contains 14 residues. CDR1 SGHVS and CDR2 FQNEAQ come from the germline V gene. The CDR3 DNA follows: TGTGCCAGCAGCTCTCCGGGACAGGGGTGCGGTGCTTTCTTT. Translating it yields CASSSPGQGCGAFF.